This T cell receptor (beta chain) was captured in a study of blood T cell repertoires in COVID-19. Study-wide context: Whether acute or convalescent, the COVID-19 samples came from the United States, Italy and Spain. T cells, B-cell-depleted T cells, or PBMCs provided the cDNA or gDNA that served as material.

Unmatched junction bases numbered 6, after V lost 7 bases and J lost 7 bases. The CDR3 sequence is 12 residues long. Germline CDR1 and CDR2: SQVTM and ANQGSEA. In the original processing: Reference gene primer amplification yielded estimated nucleated cell counts. The repertoire was sequenced with immunoSEQ multiplex PCR; TCRdb's copy has only in-frame clones and lacks some. The V and J calls and the clone size are those of that table, but D and trimming were determined from the DNA. The table shows about 280,000 clones, with 75% to 90% occurring only once. The material sequenced was peripheral blood. The chain recombines TRBV29-1 with TRBJ2-1; 8 positions match TRBD1. The clonotype comes from a man aged 45-65 years with acute or convalescent COVID-19. CDR3 in amino acids: CSARTGINEQFF. The CDR3 DNA follows: TGCAGCGCCCGGACAGGGATAAATGAGCAGTTCTTC.